A single T cell receptor (beta chain) is shown here with its context. Its cognate antigen has yet to be identified. No base-level quality is on record; no much larger clone is a single base apart. Library construction relied on the immunoSEQ multiplex PCR assay. TCRdb retrieved this table from immuneACCESS and kept in-frame rearrangements only. Not all clones are present; in checked studies, unresolved V genes account for under half, and no reason is known for the remainder. Across this sample there are 40,000 to 55,000 clones, with approximately 90% seen only once. The top ten constitute more than 0.3% of the sample. This sample is part of a study of T cell changes during pregnancy in multiple sclerosis (dated by TCRdb to the late 2010s). In terms of the full investigation: Changes in the T cell repertoire over the course of pregnancy were examined in this study in women with multiple sclerosis.

The sequenced sample was CD4+ T cells from peripheral blood mononuclear cells, obtained before pregnancy. The receptor's source is a female donor with multiple sclerosis, enrolled in a pregnancy study.

This receptor has the CDR3 CASSPRQGRTYEQYF. The sequenced DNA is TGTGCCAGCAGTCCACGACAGGGGAGAACCTACGAGCAGTACTTC. The rearrangement combines TRBV27 with TRBJ2-7; TRBD1 fits 8 bases in the junction. Including the terminal cysteine and phenylalanine, the CDR3 comprises 15 residues. Of all the DNA, just the CDR3 is kept, 45 bases in frame from base 1. Clipping removes 5 bases from V and 2 bases from J, with 8 as the unmatched junction base count. CDR1 and CDR2 are drawn from the germline V gene (reference sequence): MNHEY, SMNVEV.